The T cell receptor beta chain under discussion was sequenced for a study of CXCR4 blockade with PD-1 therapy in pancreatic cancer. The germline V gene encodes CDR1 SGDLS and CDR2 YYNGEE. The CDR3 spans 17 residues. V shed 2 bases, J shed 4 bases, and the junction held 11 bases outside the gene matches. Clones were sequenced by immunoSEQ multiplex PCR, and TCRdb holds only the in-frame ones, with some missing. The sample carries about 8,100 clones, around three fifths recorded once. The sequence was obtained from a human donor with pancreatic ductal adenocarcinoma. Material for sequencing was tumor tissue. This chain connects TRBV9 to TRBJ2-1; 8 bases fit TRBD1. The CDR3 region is CASSVHQGAAGYNEQFF. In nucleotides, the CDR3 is TGTGCCAGCAGCGTTCATCAGGGGGCGGCGGGATACAATGAGCAGTTCTTC. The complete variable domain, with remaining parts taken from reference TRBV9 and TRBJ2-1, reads DSGVTQTPKHLITATGQRVTLRCSPRSGDLSVYWYQQSLDQGLQFLIQYYNGEERAKGNILERFSAQQFPDLHSELNLSSLELGDSALYFCASSVHQGAAGYNEQFFGPGTRLTVL.